This T cell receptor beta chain was found in a study of blood T cell repertoires in COVID-19. On the study more broadly: Sources were T cells, B-cell-depleted T cells, or PBMCs; the material itself was cDNA or gDNA.

Followed longitudinally, the Seattle patients had been enrolled during active infection. Some clones are missing from TCRdb's copy, which holds only in-frame ones; the method was immunoSEQ multiplex PCR. This table has 400,000 to 450,000 clones, 85% to 90% appearing once. The receptor was derived from a man aged 18 to 30 with COVID-19, enrolled during active disease. Sequencing was carried out using peripheral blood.

CDR3 sequence: CASSYGAIAGGGETQYF. The CDR3 nucleotides read TGTGCCAGCAGCTATGGGGCGATAGCGGGAGGGGGAGAGACCCAGTACTTC. The gene calls are TRBV7-8 and TRBJ2-5, with 11 bases identical to TRBD2. The germline V gene encodes CDR1 SGHVS and CDR2 FQNEAQ. The CDR3 runs 17 residues. V gave up 4 bases and J gave up 4 bases; unmatched junction bases: 11.